The 28 T cell receptor beta chains reported below all come from one sample, sequenced in a study of blood T cell repertoires in COVID-19. Produced via immunoSEQ multiplex PCR; TCRdb's table is partial and in-frame only. The sample lists some 400,000 clones; around 87% were seen once. Material for sequencing was peripheral blood. Receptors originate from a woman in her twenties or thirties with COVID-19, enrolled during active disease.

Turning to this clone: Other DNA sequences within the sample encode an identical CDR3. The J gene is TRBJ2-5, the V gene TRBV9; 7 bases agree with TRBD1. The germline CDR1 and CDR2 sequences are SGDLS and YYNGEE. The J segment lost 5 bases and the V segment lost 4 bases, leaving 8 bases of the junction unmatched. The CDR3 consists of 14 residues. The CDR3 protein is CASSNRDSKETQYF. The CDR3 DNA reads as TGTGCCAGCAGCAACCGGGACAGTAAGGAGACCCAGTACTTC.

The CDR3 DNA follows: TGTGCCACGAAAAGAGGGGGCGCGGGTGAAAAACTGTTTTTT. It specifies CATKRGGAGEKLFF. The rearrangement links TRBV5-5 to TRBJ1-4; 7 positions match TRBD1. With V trimmed by 9 bases and J by 7 bases, 12 bases remained unmatched. The CDR3 consists of 14 residues. Germline-derived CDR1 and CDR2 are SGHKS and YYEKEE (reference sequence).

V gene TRBV6-4 combines with J gene TRBJ2-1, with 7 bases matching TRBD1. Trimming removed 0 bases from V and 6 bases from J; junction bases left unmatched: 2. This CDR3 comprises 14 residues. CDR1 MRHNA and CDR2 SNTAGT come from the germline V gene. CDR3 DNA: TGTGCCAGCAGTGACTCCGCAGGGGGCAATGAGCAGTTCTTC. Translating gives CASSDSAGGNEQFF.

A remark on this clone: The same CDR3 is also encoded by other DNA sequences in this sample. J is TRBJ2-3 and V is TRBV18; 14 nucleotides agree with TRBD2. V lost 0 bases, J lost 2 bases, and 1 base stayed unmatched. CDR1 and CDR2 (germline): KGHSH, LQKENI. The CDR3 has 17 residues. The CDR3 bases are TGTGCCAGCTCACCACCGGGACTAGCGGGAGTCACAGATACGCAGTATTTT. This codes for CASSPPGLAGVTDTQYF.

The V call is TRBV7-9, the J call TRBJ2-2; D perhaps matches TRBD1 (6 bases). The CDR3 sequence is 17 residues long. Trimming shortened V by 3 bases and J by 5 bases, and 19 bases separated the two germline ends. Germline V lookup: CDR1 SEHNR, CDR2 FQNEAQ (reference sequence). CDR3 sequence (DNA): TGTGCCAGCAGCTTGCCTTCCGCGGGTAGGGGGACCGGGGAGCTGTTTTTT. It specifies CASSLPSAGRGTGELFF.

The chain joins TRBV3-1 (or the pseudogene TRBV3-2) to TRBJ2-1; 8 positions match TRBD2. Trimming cost V 1 base and J 3 bases; bases outside gene matches: 5. Per the germline V gene, CDR1 is LGHDT and CDR2 is YNNKEL (reference sequence). This CDR3 region has 16 residues. The CDR3, as DNA: TGTGCCAGCAGCCAAGGCTCGGGAGGGGTCTACAATGAGCAGTTCTTC. This gives the protein CASSQGSGGVYNEQFF.

V gene TRBV6-4 combines with J gene TRBJ1-6; no clear D. Germline lookup yields CDR1 MRHNA and CDR2 SNTAGT. The CDR3 spans 13 residues. The ends were cut back, 2 bases at V and 6 bases at J, with 5 bases in the middle. The CDR3 DNA sequence: TGTGCCAGCAGTGACGGCAGTAATTCACCCCTCCACTTT. Its translation is CASSDGSNSPLHF.

V gene TRBV3-1 (or the pseudogene TRBV3-2) combines with J gene TRBJ1-4, with unresolved D. The germline CDR1 and CDR2 sequences are LGHDT and YNNKEL (reference sequence). CDR3 size: 15 residues. V lost 0 bases and J lost 8, with 13 bases in between. In DNA form, the CDR3 reads TGTGCCAGCAGCCAAGACGGAGGGTTACGGGAAAAACTGTTTTTT. Translating gives CASSQDGGLREKLFF.

This clone was seen a few times. The chain combines TRBV28 with TRBJ1-1; 9 positions agree with TRBD1. This CDR3 region has 16 residues. V gave up 6 bases and J gave up 11 bases; unmatched junction bases: 19. The germline gives CDR1 MDHEN, CDR2 SYDVKM. The DNA of the CDR3 is TGTGCCAGCAGGTTACCGGGACAGGGATACCTGGGTCGGGCTTTCTTT. This codes for CASRLPGQGYLGRAFF.

The chain couples TRBV5-4 to TRBJ1-2; 9 bases agree with TRBD1. J gave up 8 bases and V 4 bases, and 15 bases lay outside the gene matches. The CDR3 totals 16 residues. The V gene's germline CDR1 is SGHNT and CDR2 YYREEE (reference sequence). The DNA for the CDR3 is TGTGCCAGCAGCAAATCCGGACAGGGGTCCACTAAAGGCTACACCTTC. Translation: CASSKSGQGSTKGYTF. Supplemented by reference TRBV5-4 and TRBJ1-2, the full variable domain reads ETGVTQSPTHLIKTRGQQVTLRCSSQSGHNTVSWYQQALGQGPQFIFQYYREEENGRGNFPPRFSGLQFPNYSSELNVNALELDDSALYLCASSKSGQGSTKGYTFGSGTRLTVV.

The chain has TRBV2 and TRBJ1-6; no clear D gene. Trimming stripped 4 bases from V and 5 bases from J, with 9 bases between. This CDR3 has 14 amino acids. Germline lookup yields CDR1 SNHLY and CDR2 FYNNEI. CDR3 sequence: CASSGTHHNSPLHF. The CDR3 DNA is TGTGCCAGCAGTGGTACACACCATAATTCACCCCTCCACTTT.

V gene TRBV7-9 combines with J gene TRBJ2-1; D may be TRBD2 (6 bases). The CDR3 is 18 amino acids. Germline V gene sequence: CDR1 SEHNR, CDR2 FQNEAQ (reference sequence). V lost 1 base to trimming and J lost 1 base, with 17 bases between them. The CDR3 here is CASSLVWGREVSYNEQFF. In DNA form, the CDR3 reads TGTGCCAGCAGCTTAGTCTGGGGCAGGGAGGTGTCCTACAATGAGCAGTTCTTC. The full variable domain, with the rest looked up from reference TRBV7-9 and TRBJ2-1, is DTGVSQNPRHKITKRGQNVTFRCDPISEHNRLYWYRQTLGQGPEFLTYFQNEAQLEKSRLLSDRFSAERPKGSFSTLEIQRTEQGDSAMYLCASSLVWGREVSYNEQFFGPGTRLTVL.

The chain joins TRBV19 to TRBJ1-1, with 9 bases aligning to TRBD1. This CDR3 has 16 amino acids. The germline V gene has CDR1 LNHDA and CDR2 SQIVND (reference sequence). Losses at the gene ends were 5 bases for V and 3 bases for J; bases not matched to a gene: 10. The CDR3 coding sequence is TGTGCCAGTAGTGAGGGGAACAGGGGGCTGGACACTGAAGCTTTCTTT. Amino acids: CASSEGNRGLDTEAFF.

Of note for this clone: Within the sample, other DNA sequences also encode this same CDR3. V usage is TRBV5-1 and J usage is TRBJ2-1; 12 nucleotides match TRBD2. Germline CDR1 SGHRS, CDR2 YFSETQ. This CDR3 is 15 amino acids long. The junction had 2 bases not matched to a gene; V was cut back by 0 bases and J by 7 bases. CDR3 residues: CASSLGLAGVNEQFF. The CDR3 region has the DNA TGCGCCAGCAGCTTGGGACTAGCGGGAGTGAATGAGCAGTTCTTC.

The V call is TRBV4-1, the J call TRBJ1-5; 8 bases align to TRBD1. CDR1 and CDR2 (germline): MGHRA, YSYEKL. Germline trimming cut 1 base from V and 6 bases from J; bases unmatched to any gene: 11. This CDR3 is built from 17 residues. Written as DNA, the CDR3 is TGCGCCAGCAGCCAAGGACCAGGCAGGGGGCTTGGTCAGCCCCAGCATTTT. Its translation is CASSQGPGRGLGQPQHF.

The chain carries TRBV7-9 and TRBJ1-1; 8 nucleotides match TRBD1. The CDR3 has 14 amino acids. The V gene's germline CDR1 is SEHNR and CDR2 FQNEAQ (reference sequence). Trimming removed 5 bases from V and 4 bases from J; junction bases left unmatched: 6. Here the CDR3 DNA reads TGTGCCAGCAGCGCAGACAGGGGAGGCACTGAAGCTTTCTTT. It translates to CASSADRGGTEAFF.

The chain carries TRBV5-4 and TRBJ2-5; no clear D. Trimming stripped 4 bases from V and 1 base from J, with 14 bases between. Germline V lookup: CDR1 SGHNT, CDR2 YYREEE (reference sequence). The CDR3 runs 15 residues. CDR3 sequence: CASSMLGTVQETQYF. Here the CDR3 DNA reads TGTGCCAGCAGCATGCTGGGTACAGTCCAAGAGACCCAGTACTTC.

The rearrangement links TRBV5-1 to TRBJ2-7; 8 nucleotides line up with TRBD2. This CDR3 has 15 residues. Trimming removed 1 base from V and 4 bases from J; junction bases left unmatched: 7. The germline gives CDR1 SGHRS, CDR2 YFSETQ. The CDR3 reads CASSLWGTSTYEQYF. DNA for the CDR3: TGCGCCAGCAGCTTGTGGGGGACTAGTACATACGAGCAGTACTTC. The variable domain in full, completed from reference TRBV5-1 and TRBJ2-7, reads KAGVTQTPRYLIKTRGQQVTLSCSPISGHRSVSWYQQTPGQGLQFLFEYFSETQRNKGNFPGRFSGRQFSNSRSEMNVSTLELGDSALYLCASSLWGTSTYEQYFGPGTRLTVT.

DNA for the CDR3: TGTGCCAGCAGCTTAAGGCTAGCGGGAGATAAGGGCACCGGGGAGCTGTTTTTT. It codes for CASSLRLAGDKGTGELFF. The J gene is TRBJ2-2, the V gene TRBV7-3, with TRBD2 identical over 10 bases. Per the germline V gene, CDR1 is SGHTA and CDR2 is FQGTGA. J was trimmed by 4 bases and V by 1 base; bases with no gene match: 9. The CDR3 is 18 residues long.

The chain employs TRBV28 and TRBJ2-6; 8 bases map to TRBD1. CDR1 is MDHEN, CDR2 SYDVKM, per germline. V gave up 7 bases and J gave up 4 bases; unmatched junction bases: 18. This CDR3 is built from 19 residues. The CDR3 DNA reads as TGTGCCAGCACCACCCCCGGAACAGGGGGTTCGAGAGGGGCCAACGTCCTGACTTTC. It is translated as CASTTPGTGGSRGANVLTF.

The V gene is TRBV28, the J gene TRBJ2-7; 7 nucleotides agree with TRBD1. Germline values: CDR1 MDHEN, CDR2 SYDVKM. The trim removed 5 bases at V and 0 bases at J, leaving 10 bases unmatched. The CDR3 is made up of 16 amino acids. The CDR3 here is CASSRSPGQSSYEQYF. In nucleotides, the CDR3 is TGTGCCAGCAGTCGTTCCCCGGGACAGAGCTCCTACGAGCAGTACTTC. The full variable domain, in which reference TRBV28 and TRBJ2-7 provide the parts outside the CDR3, is DVKVTQSSRYLVKRTGEKVFLECVQDMDHENMFWYRQDPGLGLRLIYFSYDVKMKEKGDIPEGYSVSREKKERFSLILESASTNQTSMYLCASSRSPGQSSYEQYFGPGTRLTVT.

With respect to this clone: In the same sample, other DNA sequences code for this CDR3. The V call is TRBV5-1, the J call TRBJ2-7, with TRBD1 matching over 8 bases. V shed 4 bases, J shed 3 bases, and the junction held 6 bases outside the gene matches. Germline V gives CDR1 SGHRS, CDR2 YFSETQ. The CDR3 length is 14 residues. CDR3 DNA sequence: TGCGCCAGCAGCCCCGGACAGGGTAGCTACGAGCAGTACTTC. This sequence encodes CASSPGQGSYEQYF.

The V and J genes are TRBV5-6 and TRBJ2-3; TRBD2 matches 16 bases. The CDR3 contains 19 residues. V gave up 3 bases and J gave up 0 bases; unmatched junction bases: 7. The V gene's germline CDR1 is SGHDT and CDR2 YYEEEE. The CDR3 coding sequence is TGTGCCAGCAGCTCTACGGGACTAGCGGGAGGGTGGAGCACAGATACGCAGTATTTT. This translates into CASSSTGLAGGWSTDTQYF. Using reference TRBV5-6 and TRBJ2-3 for the parts outside the CDR3, the full variable domain is DAGVTQSPTHLIKTRGQQVTLRCSPKSGHDTVSWYQQALGQGPQFIFQYYEEEERQRGNFPDRFSGHQFPNYSSELNVNALLLGDSALYLCASSSTGLAGGWSTDTQYFGPGTRLTVL.

The chain combines TRBV7-9 with TRBJ2-2, with a weak D call TRBD1 (5 bases). This CDR3 region has 14 residues. Germline CDR1 reads SEHNR; CDR2 reads FQNEAQ (reference sequence). The V and J ends lost 2 bases and 3 bases respectively, with 7 bases between them. CDR3 in amino acids: CASSLKGYTGELFF. The DNA of the CDR3 is TGTGCCAGCAGCTTAAAGGGGTACACCGGGGAGCTGTTTTTT. The entire variable domain, with the rest obtained from reference TRBV7-9 and TRBJ2-2, is as follows: DTGVSQNPRHKITKRGQNVTFRCDPISEHNRLYWYRQTLGQGPEFLTYFQNEAQLEKSRLLSDRFSAERPKGSFSTLEIQRTEQGDSAMYLCASSLKGYTGELFFGEGSRLTVL.

The chain couples TRBV30 to TRBJ1-2; D might be TRBD1 (5 bases). Trimming stripped 0 bases from V and 4 bases from J, with 12 bases between. CDR3 length: 14 amino acids. The germline gives CDR1 GTSNPN, CDR2 SVGIG (reference sequence). CDR3 sequence reads: CAWSVGEGVYGYTF. The DNA for the CDR3 is TGTGCCTGGAGTGTAGGGGAGGGCGTCTATGGCTACACCTTC.

A word on this clone: Other DNA sequences in the same sample also yield this CDR3. The chain has TRBV5-1 and TRBJ2-2; the D is unclear. CDR1 is SGHRS and CDR2 is YFSETQ in the germline V gene. There are 14 residues in the CDR3. Trimming removed 0 bases at V and 1 base at J, with 4 bases between. In DNA, the CDR3 is TGCGCCAGCAGCTTGGTCCAGAACACCGGGGAGCTGTTTTTT. Translating it yields CASSLVQNTGELFF.

V is TRBV27 and J is TRBJ1-5; the D gene is possibly TRBD1 (5 bases). V was pared by 7 bases and J by 0 bases, with 13 bases between. The germline CDR1 and CDR2 sequences are MNHEY and SMNVEV (reference sequence). This CDR3 is built from 15 residues. The CDR3 spells CASTPGGYSNQPQHF. CDR3 DNA sequence: TGTGCCAGCACCCCCGGGGGTTATAGCAATCAGCCCCAGCATTTT.

This sequence joins TRBV28 and TRBJ1-1; TRBD1 agrees at 9 bases. This CDR3 is built from 15 residues. V was pared by 5 bases and J by 2 bases, with 6 bases of the junction left unmatched. In germline, CDR1 is MDHEN, CDR2 SYDVKM. This CDR3 is CASSPPGQGNTEAFF. In DNA form, the CDR3 reads TGTGCCAGCAGTCCTCCGGGACAGGGTAACACTGAAGCTTTCTTT.